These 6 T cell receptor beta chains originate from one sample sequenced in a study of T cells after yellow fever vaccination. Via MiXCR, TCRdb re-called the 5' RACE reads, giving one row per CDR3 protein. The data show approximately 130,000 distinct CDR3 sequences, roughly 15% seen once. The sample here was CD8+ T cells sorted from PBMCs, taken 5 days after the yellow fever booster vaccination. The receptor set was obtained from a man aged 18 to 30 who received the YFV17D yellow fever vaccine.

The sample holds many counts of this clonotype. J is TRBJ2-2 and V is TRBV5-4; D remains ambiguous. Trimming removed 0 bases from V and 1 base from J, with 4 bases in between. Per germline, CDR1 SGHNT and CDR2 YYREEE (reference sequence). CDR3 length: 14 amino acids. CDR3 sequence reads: CASSLVGNTGELFF. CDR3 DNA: TGTGCCAGCAGCTTGGTAGGGAACACCGGGGAGCTGTTTTTT.

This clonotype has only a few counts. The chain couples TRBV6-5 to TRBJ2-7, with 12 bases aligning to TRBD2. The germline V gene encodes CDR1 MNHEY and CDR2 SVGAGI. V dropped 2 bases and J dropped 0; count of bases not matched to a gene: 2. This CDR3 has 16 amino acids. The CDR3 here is CASSYTSGGHSYEQYF. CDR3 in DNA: TGTGCCAGCAGTTACACTAGCGGGGGGCACTCCTACGAGCAGTACTTC.

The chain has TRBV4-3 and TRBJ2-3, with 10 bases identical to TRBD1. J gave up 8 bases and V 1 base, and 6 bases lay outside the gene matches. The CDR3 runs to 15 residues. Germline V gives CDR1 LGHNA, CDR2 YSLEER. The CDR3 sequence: CASSQGGQGDPTQYF. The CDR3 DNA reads TGCGCCAGCAGCCAAGGAGGACAGGGGGATCCTACGCAGTATTTT.

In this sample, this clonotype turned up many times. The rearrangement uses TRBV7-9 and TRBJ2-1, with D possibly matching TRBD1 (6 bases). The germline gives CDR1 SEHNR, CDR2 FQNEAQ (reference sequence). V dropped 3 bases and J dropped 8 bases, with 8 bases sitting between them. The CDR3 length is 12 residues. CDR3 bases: TGTGCCAGCAGCTTCAGGGGTGATGAGCAGTTCTTC. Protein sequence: CASSFRGDEQFF.

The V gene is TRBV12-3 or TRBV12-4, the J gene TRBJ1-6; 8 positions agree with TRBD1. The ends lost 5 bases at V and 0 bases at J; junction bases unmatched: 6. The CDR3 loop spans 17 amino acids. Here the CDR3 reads CASSLWDRSSYNSPLHF. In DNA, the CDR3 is TGTGCCAGCAGTCTATGGGACAGGAGCTCCTATAATTCACCCCTCCACTTT.

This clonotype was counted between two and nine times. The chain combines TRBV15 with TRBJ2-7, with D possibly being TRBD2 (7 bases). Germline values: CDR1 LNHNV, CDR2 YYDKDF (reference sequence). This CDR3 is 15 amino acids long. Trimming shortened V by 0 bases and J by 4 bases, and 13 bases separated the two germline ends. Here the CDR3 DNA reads TGTGCCACCAGCAGAGACCGGGGGGCCGAGTACGAGCAGTACGTC. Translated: CATSRDRGAEYEQYV.